This T cell receptor (beta chain) was observed in a study of human T cells and chemical hapten exposure (dated by TCRdb to the early 2020s). About the investigation overall: Libraries were pooled for sequencing, and variation in per-sample TCR yields was attributed mainly to small differences in library volumes within the pool. From each blood RNA sample, both TCR alpha and TCR beta chains were sequenced. This study followed changes in the peripheral blood TCR repertoire in vivo during primary and secondary sensitization of alopecia patients to the hapten diphenylcyclopropenone (DPC). The paper as a whole reports these results and caveats: The number of TCRs above 1 in 1000 frequency did not change with DPC sensitization; there was no evidence of global repertoire structure alterations. Repeated subsampling changed both the strength of the expansion versus patch-test correlation and the threshold at which the correlation became significant.

This clonotype was detected ten times or more. There is no known antigen for this receptor. Base qualities are not recorded, but no much larger clone differs from it by a single base. Libraries came from RACE. The instrument given in TCRdb is NextSeq 500. Library preparation attached unique molecular identifiers to individual cDNA molecules for quantitative, reproducible TCR counting. The authors processed their data as follows. A median of about 87,000 TCRs per sample was observed, with a range of about 20,000 to 690,600. The Decombinator software suite was used to annotate V, J and CDR3 in the TCR reads. For PS versus PT1 abundance plots, all samples were subsampled to the same number of TCRs (28,000). TCRs were defined as expanded if absent before sensitization and observed at least eight times at the 2-week time point. Clones were called with MiXCR by TCRdb after fastp trimmed the public reads at Q25, and only in-frame beta chains were retained. Records with the same CDR3 protein are collapsed into one entry carrying the most frequent genes and DNA. The V and J calls come from TCRdb's annotation, not from the publication. The sample yields about 46,000 distinct CDR3 sequences; 4.3% were counted once. Of the sample, under 2% is held by the ten largest clones.

The time point label for this specimen denotes: healthy volunteer bleed at 2 weeks. Total RNA was isolated from unfractionated whole blood collected in Tempus Blood RNA tubes. As TCR sequencing controls, roughly five healthy volunteers were used, with blood taken at day 0, 2 weeks and 6 weeks. Per the germline V gene, SGHRS is the CDR1 and YFSETQ is the CDR2. V is reduced by 4 bases and J by 4 bases, leaving a spacing of 17 bases between them. The CDR3 runs 16 residues from the cysteine to the phenylalanine. Only the CDR3 region is kept as DNA, spanning 48 bases read in frame from base 1. Recombination linked TRBV5-1 to TRBJ1-4; the D gene assignment is ambiguous. Material: whole blood. This TCR was recovered from a female donor in good health. Some clones in this sample may be carry-over from other donors' samples. The CDR3 loop reads CASSKGRPDFNEKLFF. In nucleotides, the sequence is TGCGCCAGCAGCAAGGGCCGACCGGATTTTAATGAAAAACTGTTTTTT. The entire variable domain, with the stretches around the CDR3 drawn from the reference TRBV5-1 and TRBJ1-4 proteins, is KAGVTQTPRYLIKTRGQQVTLSCSPISGHRSVSWYQQTPGQGLQFLFEYFSETQRNKGNFPGRFSGRQFSNSRSEMNVSTLELGDSALYLCASSKGRPDFNEKLFFGSGTQLSVL.